The 32 T cell receptor beta chains given below trace back to one sample, sequenced in a study of blood T cell repertoires in COVID-19. The data were produced by immunoSEQ multiplex PCR, yet TCRdb's version contains in-frame clones alone and is incomplete. Among around 300,000 clones listed, about 89% were seen once. The material sequenced was PBMCs or T cells enriched from blood (not recorded which). Receptors originate from a woman aged 18-29 years who had recovered from COVID-19.

The rearrangement joins TRBV28 to TRBJ2-5; TRBD1 agrees at 9 bases. The CDR3 sequence is 15 residues long. The V gene's germline CDR1 is MDHEN and CDR2 SYDVKM. The V segment lost 5 bases and the J segment 4 bases; nucleotides outside the gene matches: 8. The CDR3 nucleotides are TGTGCCAGCAGTCTACAGGGGGCAGGTGGAGAGACCCAGTACTTC. Protein sequence: CASSLQGAGGETQYF.

The count of this clone is one. The CDR3 DNA reads TGTGCCAGCAAGCAGGACAGATACACCGGGGAGCTGTTTTTT. As protein: CASKQDRYTGELFF. The rearrangement joins TRBV2 to TRBJ2-2, with D perhaps TRBD1 (6 bases). The germline CDR1 and CDR2 sequences are SNHLY and FYNNEI. V lost 7 bases to trimming and J lost 3 bases, with 12 bases between them. The CDR3 runs to 14 residues.

V and J are TRBV30 and TRBJ1-5; D gene unclear. Deletions cut 5 bases from V and 0 bases from J, with 8 bases between. CDR3 size: 13 residues. Germline CDR1 GTSNPN, CDR2 SVGIG (reference sequence). CDR3 in amino acids: CAWAAGSNQPQHF. CDR3 sequence (DNA): TGTGCCTGGGCGGCGGGTAGCAATCAGCCCCAGCATTTT.

The rearrangement uses TRBV5-1 and TRBJ2-3, with TRBD2 matching 13 bases. CDR3 length equals 17 residues. Germline V gives CDR1 SGHRS, CDR2 YFSETQ. V was pared by 0 bases and J by 4 bases, with 5 bases of the junction left unmatched. Here the CDR3 DNA reads TGCGCCAGCAGCTTGGCCGGACTAGCGGGAGCTGCAGATACGCAGTATTTT. Its protein product is CASSLAGLAGAADTQYF.

V is TRBV29-1 and J is TRBJ2-7; 8 nucleotides line up with TRBD1. Germline CDR1 SQVTM, CDR2 ANQGSEA. V was clipped by 1 base and J by 4 bases; unmatched bases: 12. This CDR3 spans 16 amino acids. The CDR3 sequence: CSVEARDRNDRYEQYF. The DNA for the CDR3 is TGCAGCGTTGAAGCCCGGGACAGGAACGATAGATACGAGCAGTACTTC.

This chain joins TRBV23-1 and TRBJ2-2; 10 nucleotides line up with TRBD1. TRBV23-1 is an ORF for which the function is uncertain. Unmatched junction bases numbered 9, after V lost 4 bases and J lost 4 bases. This CDR3 spans 17 amino acids. The CDR3, as DNA: TGCGCCAGCAGTCCCAAGGACAGGGGGTTGAGCACCGGGGAGCTGTTTTTT. Its translation: CASSPKDRGLSTGELFF.

This rearrangement joins TRBV19 to TRBJ2-3; 13 bases fit TRBD2. With V trimmed by 7 bases and J by 2 bases, 6 bases remained unmatched. Germline V lookup: CDR1 LNHDA, CDR2 SQIVND (reference sequence). CDR3 length: 16 amino acids. The CDR3 loop reads CASNIGLAGATDTQYF. CDR3 DNA: TGTGCCAGTAACATCGGACTAGCGGGAGCCACAGATACGCAGTATTTT.

This chain joins TRBV19 and TRBJ1-1; TRBD1 agrees at 7 bases. The V gene end was trimmed by 3 bases and the J gene end by 0 bases; junction bases not matched to a gene: 7. The germline gives CDR1 LNHDA, CDR2 SQIVND (reference sequence). The CDR3 is made up of 16 amino acids. DNA of the CDR3: TGTGCCAGTAGTATCTCGACAGGGTTTATGAACACTGAAGCTTTCTTT. Translated, it gives CASSISTGFMNTEAFF. The full variable domain, in which reference TRBV19 and TRBJ1-1 provide the parts outside the CDR3, is DGGITQSPKYLFRKEGQNVTLSCEQNLNHDAMYWYRQDPGQGLRLIYYSQIVNDFQKGDIAEGYSVSREKKESFPLTVTSAQKNPTAFYLCASSISTGFMNTEAFFGQGTRLTVV.

The chain employs TRBV18 and TRBJ2-1, with D tentatively TRBD1 (5 bases). Per the germline V gene, CDR1 is KGHSH and CDR2 is LQKENI. The CDR3 has 13 residues. The V end lost 1 base, the J end lost 7 bases, and 8 bases lay between the germline ends. Written as DNA, the CDR3 is TGTGCCAGCTCACCACAGGGGCCTAATGAGCAGTTCTTC. This sequence encodes CASSPQGPNEQFF.

This chain links TRBV6-5 with TRBJ1-3, with D uncertain. Germline V lookup: CDR1 MNHEY, CDR2 SVGAGI. With 6 bases removed from V and 8 bases from J, the gap between germline ends came to 23 bases. This CDR3 comprises 16 residues. The CDR3 region is CASRYGFEEALDTIYF. As DNA, the CDR3 is TGTGCCAGCAGGTACGGGTTTGAGGAGGCGTTGGACACCATATATTTT.

The genes are TRBV7-8 and TRBJ2-3; 9 bases map to TRBD2. The CDR3 consists of 18 residues. CDR1 SGHVS and CDR2 FQNEAQ come from the germline V gene. Trimming removed 3 bases from V and 2 bases from J; junction bases left unmatched: 12. CDR3 amino acids: CASSLAWSGGQITDTQYF. For the CDR3, the DNA is TGTGCCAGCAGCTTGGCCTGGAGCGGGGGGCAGATCACAGATACGCAGTATTTT. The whole variable domain, remainder taken from reference TRBV7-8 and TRBJ2-3, is GAGVSQSPRYKVAKRGQDVALRCDPISGHVSLFWYQQALGQGPEFLTYFQNEAQLDKSGLPSDRFFAERPEGSVSTLKIQRTQQEDSAVYLCASSLAWSGGQITDTQYFGPGTRLTVL.

The chain couples TRBV5-4 to TRBJ2-3, with D perhaps TRBD2 (6 bases). V was trimmed by 4 bases and J by 5 bases, leaving 20 bases between them. There are 16 residues in the CDR3. Per the germline V gene, CDR1 is SGHNT and CDR2 is YYREEE (reference sequence). The DNA of the CDR3 is TGTGCCAGCAGCCCGTCAGGGCTCGGGAGATTAGATACGCAGTATTTT. Its protein product is CASSPSGLGRLDTQYF.

This CDR3 is CASRRTSGQYYNEQFF. The CDR3 DNA sequence: TGCGCCAGCAGGCGGACTAGCGGGCAGTACTACAATGAGCAGTTCTTC. V is TRBV4-1 and J is TRBJ2-1; 11 bases agree with TRBD2. This CDR3 is built from 16 residues. Germline-derived CDR1 and CDR2 are MGHRA and YSYEKL. The V and J ends lost 6 bases and 3 bases, in that order; junction bases with no gene match: 7.

V usage is TRBV6-2 or TRBV6-3 and J usage is TRBJ1-2; D is unclear. Germline CDR1 reads MNHEY; CDR2 reads SVGEGT. This CDR3 has 12 residues. Trimming took 2 bases from V and 7 from J, leaving 8 bases between them. The CDR3 reads CASSYASSGYTF. The CDR3 nucleotides read TGTGCCAGCAGTTACGCCTCCAGTGGCTACACCTTC.

Written as DNA, the CDR3 is TGCGCCAGCAGTGAGAATGTTAACGAGCAGTACTTC. Translated, it gives CASSENVNEQYF. The rearrangement links TRBV10-1 to TRBJ2-7; D call uncertain. Per germline, CDR1 WNHNN and CDR2 SYGVQD (reference sequence). V gave up 2 bases and J gave up 5 bases, with 7 bases separating them. The CDR3 sequence is 12 residues long.

The J gene is TRBJ1-1, the V gene TRBV19; tentatively, D is TRBD1 (5 bases). The length of the CDR3 is 17 residues. V was shortened by 7 bases and J by 1 base, with 22 bases between the two germline ends. In germline, CDR1 is LNHDA, CDR2 SQIVND (reference sequence). Here the CDR3 DNA reads TGTGCCAGTAATCGAAAGGGACTACGCTCGGGGAACACTGAAGCTTTCTTT. This sequence encodes CASNRKGLRSGNTEAFF.

The chain couples TRBV12-2 to TRBJ2-5; the table's D call, TRBD2, was not checked against the DNA. TRBV12-2 is a pseudogene segment. The CDR3 length is 15 residues. The CDR3 region is CASRLPLGAGETQYF. The CDR3 nucleotides read TGTGCAAGTCGCTTACCTCTGGGAGCGGGGGAGACCCAGTACTTC.

The CDR3 loop reads CASSSLRNTEAFF. The CDR3 DNA reads TGTGCCAGCAGTTCGCTCAGGAACACTGAAGCTTTCTTT. The chain has TRBV6-5 and TRBJ1-1; D call uncertain. The CDR3 sequence is 13 residues long. Germline V gene data show CDR1 as MNHEY and CDR2 as SVGAGI. Trimming cost V 4 bases and J 1 base, with 7 bases left between them.

V usage is TRBV5-6 and J usage is TRBJ2-1; 11 bases are shared with TRBD2. Germline trimming cut 4 bases from V and 1 base from J; bases unmatched to any gene: 13. Germline V gene sequence: CDR1 SGHDT, CDR2 YYEEEE. The CDR3 covers 19 residues. The CDR3 coding sequence is TGTGCCAGCAGCGTAACTAGCGGGAGAGCCCAGGGATCCTACAATGAGCAGTTCTTC. This encodes CASSVTSGRAQGSYNEQFF.

The genes are TRBV30 and TRBJ1-2, with a possible D match to TRBD1 (5 bases). The V end lost 0 bases, the J end lost 11 bases, and 22 bases lay between the germline ends. Per the germline V gene, CDR1 is GTSNPN and CDR2 is SVGIG (reference sequence). This CDR3 is 15 amino acids long. The CDR3 protein is CAWSVGGLWREGYTF. In DNA form, the CDR3 reads TGTGCCTGGAGTGTTGGGGGTTTGTGGAGGGAAGGATACACCTTC.

The chain combines TRBV5-6 with TRBJ2-7; D is possibly TRBD1 (5 bases). CDR1 and CDR2 from the germline V gene are SGHDT and YYEEEE. This CDR3 spans 15 amino acids. V was cut by 4 bases and J by 3 bases, with 17 bases left in between. Written as DNA, the CDR3 is TGTGCCAGCAGCCTGAATGAAGGGGTCGGCTACGAGCAGTACTTC. It is translated as CASSLNEGVGYEQYF.

The rearrangement joins TRBV9 to TRBJ2-2, with 7 bases identical to TRBD2. CDR3 length: 14 amino acids. V was pared by 5 bases and J by 3 bases, with 4 bases of the junction left unmatched. Germline V gene lookup returns CDR1 SGDLS and CDR2 YYNGEE. CDR3: CASRPGGYTGELFF. As DNA, the CDR3 is TGTGCCAGCAGACCCGGGGGGTACACCGGGGAGCTGTTTTTT.

The V and J genes are TRBV7-2 and TRBJ2-7; 9 nucleotides match TRBD2. Germline assignment: CDR1 SGHTA and CDR2 FQGNSA. The CDR3 length is 17 residues. V lost 0 bases to trimming and J lost 4 bases; unmatched junction nucleotides: 10. CDR3 region: CASSLAFRLAGEYEQYF. CDR3 nucleotide sequence: TGTGCCAGCAGCTTAGCTTTTAGATTAGCGGGAGAGTACGAGCAGTACTTC.

V is TRBV18 and J is TRBJ1-2; D remains unclear. The CDR3 is made up of 13 amino acids. V dropped 3 bases and J dropped 6 bases, with 11 bases sitting between them. Germline V gene lookup returns CDR1 KGHSH and CDR2 LQKENI. CDR3 amino acids: CASSPDTRDGYTF. The DNA for the CDR3 is TGTGCCAGCTCACCTGATACCCGGGATGGCTACACCTTC.

This chain links TRBV3-1 (or the pseudogene TRBV3-2) with TRBJ2-5; 7 positions match TRBD2. Per germline, CDR1 LGHDT and CDR2 YNNKEL (reference sequence). The CDR3 contains 16 residues. Trimming cost V 4 bases and J 3 bases; bases outside gene matches: 11. The CDR3 spells CASSPRLASGKETQYF. The CDR3 coding sequence is TGTGCCAGCAGCCCCCGCCTTGCTAGCGGAAAAGAGACCCAGTACTTC.

The chain employs TRBV11-1 and TRBJ2-1; TRBD1 matches at 9 bases. CDR3 length: 15 amino acids. Per germline, CDR1 SGHAT and CDR2 FQDESV (reference sequence). The trim removed 5 bases at V and 6 bases at J, leaving 8 bases unmatched. CDR3 residues: CASSAPGQGINEQFF. CDR3 in DNA: TGTGCCAGCAGCGCCCCGGGACAGGGTATCAATGAGCAGTTCTTC.

This chain connects TRBV6-5 to TRBJ2-1; TRBD1 matches 10 bases. The CDR3 spans 13 residues. V lost 8 bases and J lost 6; bases outside the gene matches: 4. The germline gives CDR1 MNHEY, CDR2 SVGAGI. The CDR3: CASRDRGTNEQFF. CDR3 sequence (DNA): TGTGCCAGCCGGGACAGGGGTACCAATGAGCAGTTCTTC.

The CDR3 here is CASSMGTGGVFKTEAFF. The CDR3 coding sequence is TGTGCCAGCAGCATGGGGACAGGGGGTGTGTTTAAAACTGAAGCTTTCTTT. The V and J genes are TRBV7-9 and TRBJ1-1, with 11 bases that match TRBD1. V was clipped by 5 bases and J by 5 bases; unmatched bases: 13. CDR3 length: 17 residues. CDR1 is SEHNR and CDR2 is FQNEAQ in the germline V gene (reference sequence).

The rearrangement joins TRBV19 to TRBJ2-3; 7 nucleotides agree with TRBD2. This CDR3 has 14 amino acids. The ends lost 10 bases at V and 3 bases at J; junction bases unmatched: 10. CDR1 and CDR2 from the germline V gene are LNHDA and SQIVND (reference sequence). The CDR3 spells CATRAGLGTDTQYF. In DNA, the CDR3 is TGTGCCACCCGGGCCGGACTAGGGACAGATACGCAGTATTTT.

The V and J genes are TRBV18 and TRBJ1-1; 7 bases map to TRBD1. The V gene's germline CDR1 is KGHSH and CDR2 LQKENI. This CDR3 has 15 amino acids. V lost 0 bases, J lost 3 bases, and 4 bases stayed unmatched. This CDR3 reads CASSPPVGGYTEAFF. CDR3 nucleotide sequence: TGTGCCAGCTCACCACCGGTAGGGGGCTACACTGAAGCTTTCTTT. Using reference TRBV18 and TRBJ1-1 for the parts outside the CDR3, the full variable domain is NAGVMQNPRHLVRRRGQEARLRCSPMKGHSHVYWYRQLPEEGLKFMVYLQKENIIDESGMPKERFSAEFPKEGPSILRIQQVVRGDSAAYFCASSPPVGGYTEAFFGQGTRLTVV.

The sample holds a few counts of this clone. The rearrangement uses TRBV5-1 and TRBJ1-2, with a weak D call TRBD1 (6 bases). Per the germline V gene, CDR1 is SGHRS and CDR2 is YFSETQ. V was clipped by 4 bases and J by 4 bases, with 20 bases between them. CDR3 length: 16 amino acids. CDR3 in amino acids: CASSPDLPDRLYGYTF. CDR3 in DNA: TGCGCCAGCAGCCCCGACCTGCCCGACAGGCTCTATGGCTACACCTTC.

The chain links TRBV5-4 to TRBJ2-7; 9 positions match TRBD1. The CDR3 runs to 14 residues. V dropped 2 bases and J dropped 5; count of bases not matched to a gene: 5. The germline gives CDR1 SGHNT, CDR2 YYREEE (reference sequence). The CDR3 is CASSFTGGSNEQYF. CDR3 nucleotide sequence: TGTGCCAGCAGCTTTACAGGGGGCTCTAACGAGCAGTACTTC. Full variable domain (outside the CDR3, taken from reference TRBV5-4 and TRBJ2-7): ETGVTQSPTHLIKTRGQQVTLRCSSQSGHNTVSWYQQALGQGPQFIFQYYREEENGRGNFPPRFSGLQFPNYSSELNVNALELDDSALYLCASSFTGGSNEQYFGPGTRLTVT.